This T cell receptor (beta chain) came from a study of cytomegalovirus exposure and HLA in healthy donors. Produced via immunoSEQ multiplex PCR; TCRdb's table is partial and in-frame only. The top ten clones hold around 8% of a sample with fewer than 60,000 clones, 94% of them seen once. The TCR comes from a woman aged 18-35 years in good health and CMV-seropositive. The specimen was PBMCs.

CDR3 loop: CASSYRTGLEPQHF. The CDR3 DNA sequence: TGTGCCAGCAGTTACCGGACAGGGTTGGAGCCCCAGCATTTT. The chain is built from TRBV6-5 and TRBJ1-5; 8 bases map to TRBD1. The CDR3 runs to 14 residues. Germline CDR1 MNHEY, CDR2 SVGAGI. V shed 2 bases and J 8 bases; nucleotides not matched to a gene: 5.